These 19 T cell receptor beta chains were all obtained from the same sample, sequenced in a study of blood T cell repertoires in COVID-19. Profiled with immunoSEQ multiplex PCR; TCRdb holds only in-frame clones, not every one. The sample records about 120,000 clones, 87% being singletons. Material for sequencing was peripheral blood. Source of these receptors: an older woman with acute or convalescent COVID-19.

The V call is TRBV5-1, the J call TRBJ1-4; 8 nucleotides align to TRBD1. J was trimmed by 8 bases and V by 0 bases; bases with no gene match: 9. The CDR3 length is 16 residues. Germline V gene sequence: CDR1 SGHRS, CDR2 YFSETQ. CDR3 DNA sequence: TGCGCCAGCAGCTTGGGGGTCTCAGGGGGCTACGAAAAACTGTTTTTT. It encodes CASSLGVSGGYEKLFF.

The rearrangement joins TRBV9 to TRBJ1-2, with unresolved D. This CDR3 is built from 12 residues. The germline V gene encodes CDR1 SGDLS and CDR2 YYNGEE. V dropped 0 bases and J dropped 4 bases, with 4 bases sitting between them. CDR3 in DNA: TGTGCCAGCAGCGTAGACAGCTATGGCTACACCTTC. Translating gives CASSVDSYGYTF.

The V and J genes are TRBV19 and TRBJ1-3; D possibly corresponds to TRBD1 (5 bases). CDR3 length: 16 amino acids. Germline V gene data show CDR1 as LNHDA and CDR2 as SQIVND (reference sequence). Trimming took 5 bases from V and 0 from J, leaving 14 bases between them. In nucleotides, the CDR3 is TGTGCCAGTAGTGCACATGCAGGGCCCTCTGGAAACACCATATATTTT. Protein sequence: CASSAHAGPSGNTIYF.

This clone was counted once. The chain combines TRBV5-4 with TRBJ1-2, with 8 bases matching TRBD1. Germline CDR1 is SGHNT and CDR2 is YYREEE (reference sequence). The CDR3 is 16 amino acids. Germline trimming cut 4 bases from V and 7 bases from J; bases unmatched to any gene: 15. For the CDR3, the DNA is TGTGCCAGCAGCCCTGGGGACAGGCTCTCCCCCCCTGGCTACACCTTC. Encoded protein: CASSPGDRLSPPGYTF. The full variable domain, completed using reference TRBV5-4 and TRBJ1-2, is ETGVTQSPTHLIKTRGQQVTLRCSSQSGHNTVSWYQQALGQGPQFIFQYYREEENGRGNFPPRFSGLQFPNYSSELNVNALELDDSALYLCASSPGDRLSPPGYTFGSGTRLTVV.

This clone showed up just a few times. The chain couples TRBV18 to TRBJ1-5, with TRBD1 identical over 10 bases. V trimming: 4 bases; J trimming: 6 bases; junction bases outside the gene matches: 9. This CDR3 has 16 amino acids. The germline V gene has CDR1 KGHSH and CDR2 LQKENI. The DNA for the CDR3 is TGTGCCAGCTCACAGGCCGGGACAGGGGCTTCTCAGCCCCAGCATTTT. Amino acid sequence: CASSQAGTGASQPQHF.

The CDR3 DNA is TGCGCCAGCAGAGTTTGGGTAGCGGGGGGCAATGAGCAGTTCTTC. Amino acids: CASRVWVAGGNEQFF. This chain joins TRBV5-1 and TRBJ2-1; 10 nucleotides agree with TRBD2. CDR1 is SGHRS, CDR2 YFSETQ, per germline. J was trimmed by 6 bases and V by 5 bases; bases with no gene match: 8. The CDR3 consists of 15 residues.

V gene TRBV5-1 combines with J gene TRBJ2-3; D may be TRBD2 (6 bases). Germline V lookup: CDR1 SGHRS, CDR2 YFSETQ. This CDR3 comprises 15 residues. V lost 1 base and J 1 base, leaving 10 bases between the germline ends. The CDR3 region is CASSLSGGGTDTQYF. The CDR3 nucleotides are TGCGCCAGCAGCTTGAGTGGCGGGGGCACAGATACGCAGTATTTT. The full variable domain, rest sourced from reference TRBV5-1 and TRBJ2-3, is KAGVTQTPRYLIKTRGQQVTLSCSPISGHRSVSWYQQTPGQGLQFLFEYFSETQRNKGNFPGRFSGRQFSNSRSEMNVSTLELGDSALYLCASSLSGGGTDTQYFGPGTRLTVL.

The rearrangement joins TRBV11-2 to TRBJ1-5, with D uncertain. The V and J ends lost 2 bases and 6 bases respectively, with 5 bases between them. The germline V gene has CDR1 SGHAT and CDR2 FQNNGV. This CDR3 is built from 12 residues. Here the CDR3 DNA reads TGTGCCAGCAGCTTACTCGGTCAGCCCCAGCATTTT. Translated: CASSLLGQPQHF.

The sample holds a few counts of this clone. V and J are TRBV12-5 and TRBJ1-1; tentative D call: TRBD1 (6 bases). V lost 7 bases to trimming and J lost 6 bases, with 15 bases between them. Germline assignment: CDR1 LGHNT and CDR2 FRNRAP. The CDR3 runs 13 residues. Written as DNA, the CDR3 is TGTGCTAGTGTGGGGGCCTCCGGCGCTGAAGCTTTCTTT. This sequence encodes CASVGASGAEAFF. Full variable domain (rest looked up from reference TRBV12-5 and TRBJ1-1): DARVTQTPRHKVTEMGQEVTMRCQPILGHNTVFWYRQTMMQGLELLAYFRNRAPLDDSGMPKDRFSAEMPDATLATLKIQPSEPRDSAVYFCASVGASGAEAFFGQGTRLTVV.

The chain links TRBV6-1 to TRBJ1-1; TRBD1 is a possible D gene (6 bases). V gave up 2 bases and J gave up 10 bases, with 11 bases separating them. The CDR3 spans 12 residues. Germline V gene lookup returns CDR1 MNHNS and CDR2 SASEGT. CDR3 loop: CASSERRGGAFF. As DNA, the CDR3 is TGTGCCAGCAGTGAACGGAGGGGGGGAGCTTTCTTT.

The chain joins TRBV24-1 to TRBJ1-1, with a possible D match to TRBD1 (5 bases). Trimming stripped 4 bases from V and 3 bases from J, with 29 bases between. Per germline, CDR1 KGHDR and CDR2 SFDVKD. The CDR3 is made up of 20 amino acids. The CDR3 DNA follows: TGTGCCACCAGTGAGAACGTCCCCTGGGGGGACGACGCTCGGTACACTGAAGCTTTCTTT. Translation gives CATSENVPWGDDARYTEAFF.

The gene calls are TRBV5-1 and TRBJ2-1; 15 positions match TRBD2. The germline V gene has CDR1 SGHRS and CDR2 YFSETQ. With V trimmed by 3 bases and J by 6 bases, 7 bases remained unmatched. There are 17 residues in the CDR3. The CDR3 sequence is CASSSRTSGGAFNEQFF. As DNA, the CDR3 is TGCGCCAGCAGCTCCCGGACTAGCGGGGGGGCCTTCAATGAGCAGTTCTTC. Complete variable domain (other parts from reference TRBV5-1 and TRBJ2-1): KAGVTQTPRYLIKTRGQQVTLSCSPISGHRSVSWYQQTPGQGLQFLFEYFSETQRNKGNFPGRFSGRQFSNSRSEMNVSTLELGDSALYLCASSSRTSGGAFNEQFFGPGTRLTVL.

The J gene is TRBJ1-2, the V gene TRBV7-2; 8 bases map to TRBD1. Germline CDR1 reads SGHTA; CDR2 reads FQGNSA. There are 14 residues in the CDR3. The ends lost 5 bases at V and 5 bases at J; junction bases unmatched: 7. CDR3 protein: CASSTGGARYGYTF. The CDR3 nucleotides read TGTGCCAGCAGCACAGGGGGGGCTCGGTATGGCTACACCTTC.

The chain uses TRBV5-6 and TRBJ1-3; D gene ambiguous. CDR1 SGHDT and CDR2 YYEEEE come from the germline V gene. The V gene lost 4 bases and the J gene lost 0 bases, with 8 bases spanning the gap. This CDR3 is 14 amino acids long. The DNA of the CDR3 is TGTGCCAGCAGCCTTCTCAGCTCTGGAAACACCATATATTTT. Amino acids: CASSLLSSGNTIYF.

This chain links TRBV18 with TRBJ2-1; TRBD2 agrees at 7 bases. V shed 1 base, J shed 5 bases, and the junction held 8 bases outside the gene matches. CDR3 size: 16 residues. The germline V gene encodes CDR1 KGHSH and CDR2 LQKENI. The CDR3 region is CASSPRGRGVNNEQFF. The CDR3 DNA follows: TGTGCCAGCTCACCACGTGGACGGGGGGTAAACAATGAGCAGTTCTTC.

This clone has only one observation. The V and J genes are TRBV6-5 and TRBJ1-1; D not resolved. The CDR3 runs 13 residues. The germline V gene has CDR1 MNHEY and CDR2 SVGAGI. V dropped 6 bases and J dropped 1 base, with 9 bases sitting between them. As DNA, the CDR3 is TGTGCCAGCAGGTGGCAGGCGAACACTGAAGCTTTCTTT. Translated, it gives CASRWQANTEAFF.

This chain uses TRBV9 with TRBJ1-2; 12 positions match TRBD1. Germline V gene data show CDR1 as SGDLS and CDR2 as YYNGEE. The CDR3 is 15 amino acids. V shed 4 bases and J 7 bases; nucleotides not matched to a gene: 8. DNA for the CDR3: TGTGCCAGCAGCCCTCCGGGACAGGGGGCCGGTGGCTACACCTTC. Amino acid sequence: CASSPPGQGAGGYTF. Supplemented by reference TRBV9 and TRBJ1-2, the full variable domain reads DSGVTQTPKHLITATGQRVTLRCSPRSGDLSVYWYQQSLDQGLQFLIQYYNGEERAKGNILERFSAQQFPDLHSELNLSSLELGDSALYFCASSPPGQGAGGYTFGSGTRLTVV.

The rearrangement links TRBV7-9 to TRBJ2-4; 10 nucleotides align to TRBD1. The CDR3 consists of 18 residues. V shed 6 bases and J 4 bases; nucleotides not matched to a gene: 15. Germline V gene data show CDR1 as SEHNR and CDR2 as FQNEAQ (reference sequence). For the CDR3, the DNA is TGTGCCAGCAGTCCCGAAAAACCGGGACAGGGGTTAAAAAACATTCAGTACTTC. Amino acid sequence: CASSPEKPGQGLKNIQYF.

The chain combines TRBV2 with TRBJ1-2; TRBD1 is a possible D gene (6 bases). CDR1 and CDR2 from the germline V gene are SNHLY and FYNNEI. V was shortened by 10 bases and J by 0 bases, with 12 bases between the two germline ends. This CDR3 spans 13 amino acids. The CDR3 DNA reads TGTGCCACTAACAGGGAAGCTAACTATGGCTACACCTTC. Amino acids: CATNREANYGYTF.